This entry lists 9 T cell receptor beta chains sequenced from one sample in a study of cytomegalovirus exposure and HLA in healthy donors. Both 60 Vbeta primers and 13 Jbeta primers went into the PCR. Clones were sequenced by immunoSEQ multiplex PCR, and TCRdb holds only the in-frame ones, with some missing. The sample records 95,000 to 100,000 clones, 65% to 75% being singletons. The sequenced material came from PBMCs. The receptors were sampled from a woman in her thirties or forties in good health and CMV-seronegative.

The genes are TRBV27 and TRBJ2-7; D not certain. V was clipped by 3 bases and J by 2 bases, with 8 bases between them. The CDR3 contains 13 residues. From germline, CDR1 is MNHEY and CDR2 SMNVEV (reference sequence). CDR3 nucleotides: TGTGCCAGCAGTTTGGGCAGAACCTACGAGCAGTACTTC. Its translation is CASSLGRTYEQYF.

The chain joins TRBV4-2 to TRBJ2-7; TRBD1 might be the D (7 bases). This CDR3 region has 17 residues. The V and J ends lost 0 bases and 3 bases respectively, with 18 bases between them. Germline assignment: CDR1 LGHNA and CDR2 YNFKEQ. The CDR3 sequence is CASSQDNSGGTVYEQYF. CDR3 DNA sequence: TGTGCCAGCAGCCAAGATAATTCGGGCGGGACAGTCTACGAGCAGTACTTC.

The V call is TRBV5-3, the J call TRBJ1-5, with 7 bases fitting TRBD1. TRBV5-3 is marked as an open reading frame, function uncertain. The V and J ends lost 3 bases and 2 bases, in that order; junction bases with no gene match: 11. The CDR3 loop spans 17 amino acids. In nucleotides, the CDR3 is TGTGCCAGAAGCTCGAGGGTTGAGGGGGCTTGCAATCAGCCCCAGCATTTT. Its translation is CARSSRVEGACNQPQHF.

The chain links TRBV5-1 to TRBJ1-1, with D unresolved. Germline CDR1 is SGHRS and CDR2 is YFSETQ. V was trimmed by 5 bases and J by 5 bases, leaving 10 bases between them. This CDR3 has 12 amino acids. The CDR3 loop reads CASRRGATEAFF. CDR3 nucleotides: TGCGCCAGCAGACGAGGTGCTACTGAAGCTTTCTTT.

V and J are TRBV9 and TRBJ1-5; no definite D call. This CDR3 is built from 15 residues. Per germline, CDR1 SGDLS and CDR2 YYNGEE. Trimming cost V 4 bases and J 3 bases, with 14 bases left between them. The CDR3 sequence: CASSRSGGFNQPQHF. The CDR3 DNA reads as TGTGCCAGCAGCCGGTCGGGAGGATTCAATCAGCCCCAGCATTTT.

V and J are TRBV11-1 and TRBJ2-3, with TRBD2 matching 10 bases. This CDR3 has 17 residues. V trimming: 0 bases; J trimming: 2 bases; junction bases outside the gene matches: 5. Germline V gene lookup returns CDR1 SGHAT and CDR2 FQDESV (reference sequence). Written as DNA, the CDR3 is TGTGCCAGCAGCTTAGCCCCTCTAGCGGGGGTCACAGATACGCAGTATTTT. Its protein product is CASSLAPLAGVTDTQYF.

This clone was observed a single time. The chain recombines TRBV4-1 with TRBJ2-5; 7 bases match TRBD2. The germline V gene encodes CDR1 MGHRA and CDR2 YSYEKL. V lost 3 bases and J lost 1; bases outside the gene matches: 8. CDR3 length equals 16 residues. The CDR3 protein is CASSQTSLLLQETQYF. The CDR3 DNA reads TGCGCCAGCAGCCAGACTAGCCTGTTACTCCAAGAGACCCAGTACTTC.

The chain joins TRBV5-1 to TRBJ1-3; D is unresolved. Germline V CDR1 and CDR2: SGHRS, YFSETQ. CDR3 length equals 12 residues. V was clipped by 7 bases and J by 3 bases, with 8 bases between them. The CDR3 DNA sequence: TGCGCCAGCTCTCCAGGTGGAAACACCATATATTTT. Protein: CASSPGGNTIYF. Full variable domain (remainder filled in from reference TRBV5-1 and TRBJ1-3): KAGVTQTPRYLIKTRGQQVTLSCSPISGHRSVSWYQQTPGQGLQFLFEYFSETQRNKGNFPGRFSGRQFSNSRSEMNVSTLELGDSALYLCASSPGGNTIYFGEGSWLTVV.

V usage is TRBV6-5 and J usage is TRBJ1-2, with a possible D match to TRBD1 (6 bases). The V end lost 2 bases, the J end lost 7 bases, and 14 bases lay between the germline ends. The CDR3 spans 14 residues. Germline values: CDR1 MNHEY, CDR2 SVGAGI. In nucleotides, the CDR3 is TGTGCCAGCAGTTACCAGGGAAGGGGGGGTGGCTACACCTTC. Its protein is CASSYQGRGGGYTF.